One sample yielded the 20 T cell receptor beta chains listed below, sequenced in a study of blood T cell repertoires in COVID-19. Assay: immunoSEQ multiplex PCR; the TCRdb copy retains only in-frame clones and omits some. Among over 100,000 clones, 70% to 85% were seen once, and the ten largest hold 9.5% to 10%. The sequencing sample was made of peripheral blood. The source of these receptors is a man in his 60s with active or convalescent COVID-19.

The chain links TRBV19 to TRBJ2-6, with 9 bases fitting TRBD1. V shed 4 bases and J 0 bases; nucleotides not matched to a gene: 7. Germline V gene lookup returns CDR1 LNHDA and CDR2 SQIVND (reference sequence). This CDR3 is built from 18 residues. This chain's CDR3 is CASSNTGGRSSGANVLTF. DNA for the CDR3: TGTGCCAGTAGTAATACAGGGGGCCGAAGCTCTGGGGCCAACGTCCTGACTTTC.

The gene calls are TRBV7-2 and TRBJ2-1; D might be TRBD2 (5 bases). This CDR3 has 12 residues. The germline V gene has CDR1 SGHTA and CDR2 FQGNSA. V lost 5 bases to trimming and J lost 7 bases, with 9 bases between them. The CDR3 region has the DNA TGTGCCAGCAGCCTGGACTGGAATGAGCAGTTCTTC. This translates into CASSLDWNEQFF.

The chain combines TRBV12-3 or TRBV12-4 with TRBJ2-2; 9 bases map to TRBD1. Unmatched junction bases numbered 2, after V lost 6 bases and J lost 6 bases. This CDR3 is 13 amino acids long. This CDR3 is CASRGQGPGELFF. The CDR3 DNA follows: TGTGCCAGCAGGGGACAGGGTCCCGGGGAGCTGTTTTTT.

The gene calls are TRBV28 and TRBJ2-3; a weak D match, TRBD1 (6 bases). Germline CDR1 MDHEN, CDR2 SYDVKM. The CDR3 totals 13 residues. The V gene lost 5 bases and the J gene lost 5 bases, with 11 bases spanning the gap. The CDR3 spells CASSRDNEDTQYF. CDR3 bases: TGTGCCAGCAGTCGGGACAACGAAGATACGCAGTATTTT. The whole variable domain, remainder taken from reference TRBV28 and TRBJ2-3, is DVKVTQSSRYLVKRTGEKVFLECVQDMDHENMFWYRQDPGLGLRLIYFSYDVKMKEKGDIPEGYSVSREKKERFSLILESASTNQTSMYLCASSRDNEDTQYFGPGTRLTVL.

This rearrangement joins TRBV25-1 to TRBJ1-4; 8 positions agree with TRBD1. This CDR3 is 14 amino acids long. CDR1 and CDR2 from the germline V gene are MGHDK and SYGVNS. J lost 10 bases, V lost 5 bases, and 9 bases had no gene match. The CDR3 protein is CASSPPGQGGKLFF. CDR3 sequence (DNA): TGTGCCAGCAGTCCCCCTGGACAGGGAGGAAAACTGTTTTTT.

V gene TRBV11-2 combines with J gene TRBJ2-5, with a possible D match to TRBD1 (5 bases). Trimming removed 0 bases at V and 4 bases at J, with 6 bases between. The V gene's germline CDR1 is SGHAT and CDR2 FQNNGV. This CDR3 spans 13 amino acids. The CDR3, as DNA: TGTGCCAGCAGCTTAGATAGGGGAGAGACCCAGTACTTC. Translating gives CASSLDRGETQYF.

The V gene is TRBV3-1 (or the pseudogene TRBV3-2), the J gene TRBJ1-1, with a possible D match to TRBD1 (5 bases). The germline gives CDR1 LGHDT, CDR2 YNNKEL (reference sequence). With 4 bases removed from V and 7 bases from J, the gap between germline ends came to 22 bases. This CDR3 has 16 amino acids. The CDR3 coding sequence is TGTGCCAGCAGCCCCCCGCTCGCGGGACCCCAAGGTGAAGCTTTCTTT. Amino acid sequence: CASSPPLAGPQGEAFF.

As DNA, the CDR3 is TGCAGCGTCGGACAGGGGGCGATAAACGAGCAGTACTTC. Translated: CSVGQGAINEQYF. The chain employs TRBV29-1 and TRBJ2-7, with 11 bases that match TRBD1. This CDR3 is built from 13 residues. CDR1 and CDR2 (germline): SQVTM, ANQGSEA. V dropped 6 bases and J dropped 5; count of bases not matched to a gene: 6.

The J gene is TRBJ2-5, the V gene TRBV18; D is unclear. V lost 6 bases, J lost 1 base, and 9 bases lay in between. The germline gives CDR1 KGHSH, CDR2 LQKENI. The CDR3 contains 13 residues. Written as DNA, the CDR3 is TGTGCCAGCTCTTTTGTCAGCCAAGAGACCCAGTACTTC. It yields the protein CASSFVSQETQYF.

The DNA for the CDR3 is TGTGCCAGCAGTTCCCCCGGGACAGACCGAAACACCATATATTTT. It yields the protein CASSSPGTDRNTIYF. The J gene is TRBJ1-3, the V gene TRBV28; 7 positions agree with TRBD1. Germline trimming cut 4 bases from V and 5 bases from J; bases unmatched to any gene: 8. CDR1 and CDR2 from the germline V gene are MDHEN and SYDVKM. This CDR3 spans 15 amino acids. Using reference TRBV28 and TRBJ1-3 for the parts outside the CDR3, the full variable domain is DVKVTQSSRYLVKRTGEKVFLECVQDMDHENMFWYRQDPGLGLRLIYFSYDVKMKEKGDIPEGYSVSREKKERFSLILESASTNQTSMYLCASSSPGTDRNTIYFGEGSWLTVV.

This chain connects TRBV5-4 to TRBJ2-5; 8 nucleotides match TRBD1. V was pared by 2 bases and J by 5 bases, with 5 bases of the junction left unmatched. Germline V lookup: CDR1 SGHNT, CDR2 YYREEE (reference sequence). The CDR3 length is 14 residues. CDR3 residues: CASSFDRGRETQYF. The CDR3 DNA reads TGTGCCAGCAGCTTCGACAGGGGCCGGGAGACCCAGTACTTC.

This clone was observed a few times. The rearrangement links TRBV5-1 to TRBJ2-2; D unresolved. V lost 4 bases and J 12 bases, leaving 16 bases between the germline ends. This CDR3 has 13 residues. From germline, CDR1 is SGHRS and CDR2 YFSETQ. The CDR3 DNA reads TGCGCCAGCAGCCCGGCAGAGGCTAGAAAGCTGTTTTTT. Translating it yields CASSPAEARKLFF.

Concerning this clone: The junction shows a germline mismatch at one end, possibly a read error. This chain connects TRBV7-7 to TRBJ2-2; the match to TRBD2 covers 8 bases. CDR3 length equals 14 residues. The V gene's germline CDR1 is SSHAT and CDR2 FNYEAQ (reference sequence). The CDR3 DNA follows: TGTGCTAGCAGCCCCGCGGGGGGCACCGGGGAGCTGTTTTTT. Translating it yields CASSPAGGTGELFF.

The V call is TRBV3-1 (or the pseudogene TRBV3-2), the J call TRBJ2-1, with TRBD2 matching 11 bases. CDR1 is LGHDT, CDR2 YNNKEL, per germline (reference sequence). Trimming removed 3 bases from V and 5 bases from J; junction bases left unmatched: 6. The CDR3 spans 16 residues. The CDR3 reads CASSQQLLAGDNEQFF. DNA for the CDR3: TGTGCCAGCAGCCAGCAGCTACTAGCGGGAGACAATGAGCAGTTCTTC.

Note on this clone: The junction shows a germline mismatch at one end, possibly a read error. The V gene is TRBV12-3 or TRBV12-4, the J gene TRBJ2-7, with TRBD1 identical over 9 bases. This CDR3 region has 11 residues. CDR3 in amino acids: CASSSPGDRDF. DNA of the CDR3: TGTGCCAGCAGTTCTCCCGGGGACAGGGACTTC.

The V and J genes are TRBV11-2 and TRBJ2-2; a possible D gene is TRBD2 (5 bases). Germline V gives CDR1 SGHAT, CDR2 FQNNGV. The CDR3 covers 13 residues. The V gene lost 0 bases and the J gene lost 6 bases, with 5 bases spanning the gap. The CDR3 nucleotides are TGTGCCAGCAGCTTAGAGAGGGCCGGGGAGCTGTTTTTT. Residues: CASSLERAGELFF.

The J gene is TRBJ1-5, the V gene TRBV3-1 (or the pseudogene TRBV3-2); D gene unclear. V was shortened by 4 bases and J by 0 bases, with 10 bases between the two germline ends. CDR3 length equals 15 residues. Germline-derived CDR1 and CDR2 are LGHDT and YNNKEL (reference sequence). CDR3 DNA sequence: TGTGCCAGCAGCCCAGGTTTGGGTAGCAATCAGCCCCAGCATTTT. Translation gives CASSPGLGSNQPQHF.

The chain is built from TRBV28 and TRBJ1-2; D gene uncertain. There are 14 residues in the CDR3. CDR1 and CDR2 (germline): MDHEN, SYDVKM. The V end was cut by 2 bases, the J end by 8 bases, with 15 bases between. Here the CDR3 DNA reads TGTGCCAGCAGTTTAGCGCCGGGGATAGGGGGCTACACCTTC. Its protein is CASSLAPGIGGYTF.

CDR3 region: CASSDRGGLEQFF. CDR3 bases: TGTGCCAGCAGTGACCGGGGAGGACTAGAGCAGTTCTTC. The rearrangement uses TRBV6-4 and TRBJ2-1; TRBD2 is a possible D gene (6 bases). Germline assignment: CDR1 MRHNA and CDR2 SNTAGT. Trimming shortened V by 2 bases and J by 10 bases, and 12 bases separated the two germline ends. The CDR3 consists of 13 residues.

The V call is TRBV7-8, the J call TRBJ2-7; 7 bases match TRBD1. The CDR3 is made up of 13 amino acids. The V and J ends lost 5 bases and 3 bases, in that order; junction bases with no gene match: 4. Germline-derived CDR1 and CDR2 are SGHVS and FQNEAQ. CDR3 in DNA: TGTGCCAGCAGCCTCCGGGACAGCTACGAGCAGTACGTC. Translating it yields CASSLRDSYEQYV.